Listed below are T cell receptor beta chains from one sample, sequenced in a study of cytomegalovirus exposure and HLA in healthy donors. Generated by immunoSEQ multiplex PCR, the TCRdb table keeps only in-frame clones and is missing some. The sample has 99,000 or so clones; 60% to 80% are singletons. The sample comprised PBMCs. Source of these receptors: a man in his thirties or forties in good health and CMV-seronegative. Each CDR3 is given with its conserved first and last residue. The D gene is left open where the match is weak. Clone size is given for some rows only: seen once, a few or many times, or a class if the clone is expanded.

D	J	V	size	CDR3	DNA
NA	TRBJ1-5	TRBV19	NA	CASSTRDTPYSNQPQHF	TGTGCCAGTAGTACTCGAGACACCCCTTATAGCAATCAGCCCCAGCATTTT
NA	TRBJ1-4	TRBV6-6	NA	CASSTGGGTNEKLFF	TGTGCCAGCAGTACGGGGGGCGGCACTAATGAAAAACTGTTTTTT
NA	TRBJ2-7	TRBV19	NA	CASSDSRQEKESAAPPYEQYF	TGTGCCAGTAGTGACTCCCGACAGGAGAAAGAGTCGGCAGCCCCACCTTACGAGCAGTACTTC
NA	TRBJ2-2	TRBV4-3	NA	CASSQDPGYAGSTGELFF	TGCGCCAGCAGCCAAGACCCCGGGTATGCGGGTTCCACCGGGGAGCTGTTTTTT
NA	TRBJ2-7	TRBV9	NA	CASSVVGAYEQYF	TGTGCCAGCAGCGTAGTAGGAGCCTACGAGCAGTACTTC
TRBD1	TRBJ1-1	TRBV18	NA	CASSPGQGYTEAFF	TGTGCCAGCTCACCCGGACAGGGATACACTGAAGCTTTCTTT
NA	TRBJ2-1	TRBV9	once	CASSVVGAKNNEQFF	TGTGCCAGCAGCGTAGTGGGGGCCAAAAACAATGAGCAGTTCTTC
TRBD2	TRBJ2-7	TRBV19	NA	CASSPRRTSSYSYEQYF	TGTGCCAGTAGTCCCCGCCGGACTAGCTCCTACTCCTACGAGCAGTACTTC
NA	TRBJ2-7	TRBV5-6	NA	CASSSRLGGPQSYEQYF	TGTGCCAGCAGCTCGAGGTTGGGGGGGCCCCAGTCCTACGAGCAGTACTTC
NA	TRBJ2-2	TRBV7-9	few	CASSQGLDTGELFF	TGTGCCAGCAGCCAGGGACTCGACACCGGGGAGCTGTTTTTT
NA	TRBJ1-2	TRBV9	NA	CASSVEEGRQNYGYTF	TGTGCCAGCAGCGTAGAGGAGGGACGGCAGAACTATGGCTACACCTTC
NA	TRBJ1-2	TRBV2	NA	CASRGGVAYGYTF	TGTGCCAGCAGAGGCGGGGTTGCCTATGGCTACACCTTC
NA	TRBJ1-5	TRBV9	once	CASSRNQGDDQPQHF	TGTGCCAGCAGCCGGAACCAGGGTGACGATCAGCCCCAGCATTTT
TRBD2	TRBJ2-3	TRBV7-3	NA	CASSPAPTRGLAGGHTDTQYF	TGTGCCAGCAGCCCCGCCCCCACAAGGGGACTAGCGGGAGGACACACAGATACGCAGTATTTT
NA	TRBJ2-1	TRBV11-3	NA	CASSPTLDMHEQFF	TGTGCCAGCAGCCCAACATTAGACATGCATGAGCAGTTCTTC
TRBD2	TRBJ2-3	TRBV5-1	NA	CASSLGLAGGRGTQYF	TGCGCCAGCAGCCTTGGACTAGCGGGAGGTAGAGGTACGCAGTATTTT
NA	TRBJ1-1	TRBV2	few	CASSVGRGLHTEAFF	TGTGCCAGCAGTGTCGGAAGAGGGTTGCACACTGAAGCTTTCTTT
NA	TRBJ2-5	TRBV11-2	NA	CASSWGEETQYF	TGTGCCAGCAGCTGGGGCGAAGAGACCCAGTACTTC
TRBD1	TRBJ2-7	TRBV4-1	NA	CASSQATQGREQYF	TGCGCCAGCAGCCAAGCAACACAGGGGCGCGAGCAGTACTTC
NA	TRBJ2-5	TRBV28	NA	CASSSGPETQYF	TGTGCCAGCAGTTCAGGGCCCGAGACCCAGTACTTC
TRBD1	TRBJ1-1	TRBV29-1	NA	CSARTGQNTEAFF	TGCAGCGCAAGGACAGGTCAGAACACTGAAGCTTTCTTT
TRBD2	TRBJ2-1	TRBV28	NA	CASNSLAEAGSNNNEQFF	TGTGCCAGCAATTCCCTAGCGGAAGCGGGGTCGAACAACAATGAGCAGTTCTTC
TRBD2	TRBJ2-3	TRBV19	many	CASSGLAGADTQYF	TGTGCCAGTAGTGGCCTAGCGGGAGCAGATACGCAGTATTTT
NA	TRBJ2-7	TRBV7-8	NA	CASSSTPFTYEQYF	TGTGCCAGCAGCTCAACTCCCTTCACCTACGAGCAGTACTTC
NA	TRBJ2-2	TRBV7-2	once	CASSLYRDTGELFF	TGTGCCAGCAGCTTATACAGGGACACCGGGGAGCTGTTTTTT
NA	TRBJ2-7	TRBV7-9	NA	CSSSPTAASGEQYF	TGTTCCAGCTCCCCCACCGCAGCGAGTGGGGAGCAGTACTTC
TRBD2	TRBJ2-3	TRBV2	NA	CASSEARVAGTQYF	TGTGCCAGCAGTGAAGCGCGGGTAGCGGGCACGCAGTATTTT
NA	TRBJ1-1	TRBV6-1	NA	CASSELPGTTEAFF	TGTGCCAGCAGTGAACTTCCAGGAACCACTGAAGCTTTCTTT
NA	TRBJ2-7	TRBV30	once	CAWSGTSYEQYF	TGTGCCTGGAGTGGGACATCCTACGAGCAGTACTTC
TRBD2	TRBJ2-1	TRBV19	NA	CASSRTSVNNEQFF	TGTGCCAGTTCGAGGACTAGCGTTAACAATGAGCAGTTCTTC
NA	TRBJ1-3	TRBV7-2	NA	CASSLGAYGNTIYF	TGTGCCAGCAGCTTAGGGGCATATGGAAACACCATATATTTT
NA	TRBJ2-5	TRBV7-9	NA	CASSFPPEGAQETQYF	TGTGCCAGCAGCTTTCCCCCCGAGGGAGCGCAAGAGACCCAGTACTTC
TRBD1	TRBJ2-7	TRBV28	NA	CASRQGGISSYEQYF	TGTGCCAGCCGACAGGGGGGCATCAGCTCCTACGAGCAGTACTTC
NA	TRBJ1-2	TRBV9	NA	CASSVVGDANYGYTF	TGTGCCAGCAGCGTAGTCGGGGATGCTAACTATGGCTACACCTTC
NA	TRBJ2-3	TRBV11-3	once	CASSLIRGVAEGSDTQYF	TGTGCCAGCAGCTTAATTAGGGGAGTAGCGGAGGGGTCAGATACGCAGTATTTT
TRBD1	TRBJ2-1	TRBV28	NA	CASSSPGQGSDEQFF	TGTGCCAGCAGTTCCCCGGGACAGGGGTCGGATGAGCAGTTCTTC
TRBD2	TRBJ2-7	TRBV6-1	NA	CASGTSGSRHEQYF	TGTGCCAGTGGGACTAGCGGGAGCAGGCACGAGCAGTACTTC
TRBD1	TRBJ2-3	TRBV27	NA	CASSFGAGGEYTDTQYF	TGTGCCAGCAGTTTTGGGGCAGGGGGCGAATACACAGATACGCAGTATTTT
NA	TRBJ2-5	TRBV11-2	NA	CASTRTGEETQYF	TGTGCCAGCACGCGAACAGGCGAGGAGACCCAGTACTTC
NA	TRBJ2-5	TRBV18	few	CASSPTGSQETQYF	TGTGCCAGCTCACCAACAGGGTCCCAGGAGACCCAGTACTTC
NA	TRBJ2-7	TRBV14	NA	CASSQDWVSGEQYF	TGTGCCAGCAGCCAAGATTGGGTGTCGGGCGAGCAGTACTTC
NA	TRBJ2-5	TRBV5-8	once	CASSSKETQYF	TGTGCCAGCAGCTCCAAAGAGACCCAGTACTTC
NA	TRBJ1-5	TRBV19	NA	CASSWRAVGVFFQPQHF	TGTGCCAGTAGTTGGAGGGCAGTAGGGGTTTTCTTTCAGCCCCAGCATTTT
TRBD2	TRBJ2-2	TRBV30	NA	CAWGSGVNTGELFF	TGTGCCTGGGGGAGCGGGGTGAACACCGGGGAGCTGTTTTTT
NA	TRBJ2-1	TRBV7-2	once	CASSLGDRNYNEQFF	TGTGCCAGCAGCTTAGGCGACAGGAATTACAATGAGCAGTTCTTC
TRBD2	TRBJ2-2	TRBV6-1	NA	CASSEIEGGRNGELFF	TGTGCCAGCAGTGAAATCGAGGGAGGGCGTAACGGGGAGCTGTTTTTT
NA	TRBJ2-2	TRBV4-1	few	CASSPREDTNTGELFF	TGCGCCAGCAGCCCGAGAGAGGACACAAACACCGGGGAGCTGTTTTTT
NA	TRBJ2-1	TRBV18	NA	CASSPPGNSNEQFF	TGTGCCAGCTCACCACCGGGCAACAGCAATGAGCAGTTCTTC
TRBD1	TRBJ2-4	TRBV6-6	NA	CASKKDRVDIQYF	TGTGCCAGCAAGAAGGACAGGGTTGACATTCAGTACTTC
NA	TRBJ2-6	TRBV11-2	once	CASSLTAAASGANVLTF	TGTGCCAGCAGCTTAACTGCGGCAGCCTCTGGGGCCAACGTCCTGACTTTC
NA	TRBJ1-5	TRBV5-8	NA	CASSLPGVPIKSNQPQHF	TGTGCCAGCAGCCTGCCAGGGGTCCCAATAAAGAGCAATCAGCCCCAGCATTTT
NA	TRBJ1-5	TRBV7-2	NA	CASSLAYGDQPQHF	TGTGCCAGCAGCTTAGCGTATGGAGATCAGCCCCAGCATTTT
NA	TRBJ1-5	TRBV6-5	few	CASRGRGQPQHF	TGTGCCAGCAGGGGAAGGGGACAGCCCCAGCATTTT
NA	TRBJ2-7	TRBV5-1	NA	CASSLGSTGEQYF	TGCGCCAGCAGCTTGGGTAGCACGGGTGAGCAGTACTTC
NA	TRBJ2-4	TRBV6-5	NA	CASSPLGLTGQYF	TGTGCCAGCAGTCCCCTCGGACTAACGGGTCAGTACTTC
TRBD2	TRBJ2-3	TRBV19	NA	CASSIGTSGSKFWTDTQYF	TGTGCCAGTAGTATCGGAACGAGCGGGAGTAAATTTTGGACAGATACGCAGTATTTT
NA	TRBJ2-5	TRBV7-9	NA	CASSPAGGPKTQYF	TGTGCCAGCAGCCCCGCCGGGGGGCCGAAGACCCAGTACTTC
TRBD1	TRBJ2-3	TRBV4-1	NA	CASSLSGTVSPTDTQYF	TGCGCCAGCAGTCTTTCCGGGACAGTATCTCCCACAGATACGCAGTATTTT